This passage covers 6 T cell receptor beta chains from one sample sequenced in a study of cytomegalovirus exposure and HLA in healthy donors. A multiplex PCR was run with 60 Vbeta primers and 13 Jbeta primers. Profiled with immunoSEQ multiplex PCR; TCRdb holds only in-frame clones, not every one. The table has 100,000 to 120,000 clones, just over 75% seen once; the top ten hold about 7.5%. Sequences were obtained from PBMCs. The receptors come from a man aged 35-49 years in good health and CMV-seropositive.

In its sample, this clone was seen a few times. V gene TRBV11-3 combines with J gene TRBJ2-4; weak D call: TRBD1 (6 bases). The germline V gene has CDR1 SGHNT and CDR2 YENEEA. Trimming removed 4 bases from V and 12 bases from J, with 19 bases in between. The CDR3 consists of 14 residues. CDR3 nucleotides: TGTGCCAGCAGCTCACTTTTAGGGGGAGACAGTCAGTACTTC. Amino acids: CASSSLLGGDSQYF. Full variable domain (rest looked up from reference TRBV11-3 and TRBJ2-4): EAGVVQSPRYKIIEKKQPVAFWCNPISGHNTLYWYLQNLGQGPELLIRYENEEAVDDSQLPKDRFSAERLKGVDSTLKIQPAELGDSAVYLCASSSLLGGDSQYFGAGTRLSVL.

The chain carries TRBV6-5 and TRBJ2-1; TRBD2 matches 8 bases. With V trimmed by 2 bases and J by 7 bases, 10 bases remained unmatched. Germline V lookup: CDR1 MNHEY, CDR2 SVGAGI. This CDR3 spans 16 amino acids. CDR3 nucleotides: TGTGCCAGCAGTTACGGGCGGGGGGAAGAGGGGAATGAGCAGTTCTTC. This encodes CASSYGRGEEGNEQFF.

The chain employs TRBV6-5 and TRBJ1-5, with TRBD1 as a possible D gene (5 bases). Germline V gives CDR1 MNHEY, CDR2 SVGAGI. Trimming took 5 bases from V and 0 from J, leaving 8 bases between them. There are 14 residues in the CDR3. This CDR3 reads CASSDSYSNQPQHF. The CDR3, as DNA: TGTGCCAGCAGTGACAGCTATAGCAATCAGCCCCAGCATTTT.

Here the CDR3 reads CASSLAGTEGTEAFF. The CDR3 nucleotides read TGCGCCAGCAGCTTGGCCGGGACAGAGGGGACTGAAGCTTTCTTT. The rearrangement links TRBV5-1 to TRBJ1-1; 7 nucleotides match TRBD1. After removal of 0 bases from V and 5 bases from J, the junction contained 7 bases not matched to a gene. CDR3 length: 15 amino acids. CDR1 and CDR2 (germline): SGHRS, YFSETQ.

The V gene is TRBV9, the J gene TRBJ2-5, with D tentatively TRBD2 (7 bases). The CDR3 consists of 13 residues. Trimming removed 2 bases at V and 11 bases at J, with 16 bases between. Per the germline V gene, CDR1 is SGDLS and CDR2 is YYNGEE. CDR3 sequence: CASSVGGPVEQYF. In nucleotides, the CDR3 is TGTGCCAGCAGCGTCGGGGGGCCGGTAGAGCAGTACTTC.

As concerns this clone: One junction end disagrees with the germline gene, perhaps due to a read error. This chain links TRBV7-7 with TRBJ2-2; possibly TRBD2 for D (5 bases). Germline CDR1 is SSHAT and CDR2 is FNYEAQ (reference sequence). The CDR3 totals 17 residues. DNA for the CDR3: TGTGCTAGCAGCCCCCGCGTGCGGGTCTTCAACACCGGGGAGCTGTTTTTT. This gives the protein CASSPRVRVFNTGELFF.